The 2 T cell receptor beta chains given below trace back to one sample, sequenced in a study of T cell responses to AZD1222 COVID-19 vaccine. Data came from immunoSEQ multiplex PCR; TCRdb stores just in-frame clones and leaves some out. The sample holds under 200,000 clones; around nine tenths are singletons and the top ten take over 1.5%. The sequencing used peripheral blood, collected on day 0 of AZD1222 vaccination. The source is an adult in good health.

The gene calls are TRBV19 and TRBJ1-2; D call uncertain. The CDR3 extends over 12 amino acids. V shed 9 bases and J shed 0 bases, with 8 bases lying between them. Germline V lookup: CDR1 LNHDA, CDR2 SQIVND (reference sequence). DNA of the CDR3: TGTGCCAGCAGACCAGCTAACTATGGCTACACCTTC. This codes for CASRPANYGYTF.

The V gene is TRBV7-9, the J gene TRBJ1-2, with D possibly being TRBD1 (6 bases). V shed 0 bases and J shed 0 bases, with 11 bases lying between them. Germline V gives CDR1 SEHNR, CDR2 FQNEAQ (reference sequence). This CDR3 is built from 16 residues. The chain's CDR3 is CASSLATGRTNYGYTF. The CDR3 DNA sequence: TGTGCCAGCAGCTTAGCCACAGGGAGGACTAACTATGGCTACACCTTC.